What follows are 15 T cell receptor beta chains derived from one specimen sequenced in a study of T cell changes during pregnancy in multiple sclerosis. Assay: immunoSEQ multiplex PCR; the TCRdb copy retains only in-frame clones and omits some. Here the sample spans approximately 130,000 clones, 90% to 98% being singletons. The sequenced sample was peripheral blood, obtained after pregnancy. The receptors come from a female donor with multiple sclerosis, enrolled in a pregnancy study.

V and J are TRBV6-4 and TRBJ1-1; 7 nucleotides match TRBD1. Germline trimming cut 2 bases from V and 1 base from J; bases unmatched to any gene: 13. This CDR3 contains 18 residues. Per germline, CDR1 MRHNA and CDR2 SNTAGT. CDR3 in DNA: TGTGCCAGCAGTGACCACCTTTTACCGACAGGGAAGAACACTGAAGCTTTCTTT. Residues: CASSDHLLPTGKNTEAFF.

CDR3 bases: TGTGCCACCAGCAGTGCCCGCGGGGCCTCTAACTATGGCTACACCTTC. It yields the protein CATSSARGASNYGYTF. The J gene is TRBJ1-2, the V gene TRBV15, with D perhaps matching TRBD1 (5 bases). This CDR3 spans 16 amino acids. Deletions cut 3 bases from V and 0 bases from J, with 14 bases between. Germline V CDR1 and CDR2: LNHNV, YYDKDF (reference sequence).

The rearrangement joins TRBV19 to TRBJ2-3; D uncertain. Germline lookup yields CDR1 LNHDA and CDR2 SQIVND (reference sequence). The CDR3 is 16 amino acids. Trimming left V 3 bases short and J 0 bases short, with 13 bases between. The CDR3 reads CASSMRTLTSTDTQYF. As DNA, the CDR3 is TGTGCCAGTAGTATGCGCACCCTAACTAGCACAGATACGCAGTATTTT.

This chain uses TRBV11-1 with TRBJ2-7, with 14 nucleotides matching TRBD2. Losses at the gene ends were 6 bases for V and 2 bases for J; bases not matched to a gene: 6. CDR1 SGHAT and CDR2 FQDESV come from the germline V gene (reference sequence). The CDR3 has 16 residues. The CDR3 nucleotides are TGTGCCAGCAGTTGGGGACTAGCGGGAGATACCTACGAGCAGTACTTC. This translates into CASSWGLAGDTYEQYF.

DNA of the CDR3: TGTGCCAGGGGACAGGGCCGTACTGAAGCTTTCTTT. It is translated as CARGQGRTEAFF. The chain joins TRBV6-5 to TRBJ1-1; 9 nucleotides line up with TRBD1. The CDR3 sequence is 12 residues long. V trimming: 9 bases; J trimming: 5 bases; junction bases outside the gene matches: 4. Looked up from germline, CDR1 is MNHEY and CDR2 is SVGAGI.

In its sample, this clone was seen once. One end of the junction does not line up with germline, which may come from a read error. The rearrangement links TRBV7-7 to TRBJ2-5, with D possibly matching TRBD2 (5 bases). Per germline, CDR1 SSHAT and CDR2 FNYEAQ (reference sequence). This CDR3 region has 15 residues. CDR3 bases: TGTGCTAGCAGTTTGGGGAGAGGGAAGGGAGAGACCCAGTACTTC. Translation: CASSLGRGKGETQYF.

The genes are TRBV5-1 and TRBJ2-1, with 8 bases matching TRBD1. CDR1 SGHRS and CDR2 YFSETQ come from the germline V gene. This CDR3 is built from 17 residues. V lost 3 bases to trimming and J lost 9 bases; unmatched junction nucleotides: 17. CDR3 DNA: TGCGCCAGCAGCTCCCCAAGTCCAGGGGGCCCATTGGGTGAGCAGTTCTTC. Protein: CASSSPSPGGPLGEQFF. The full variable domain, in which reference TRBV5-1 and TRBJ2-1 provide the parts outside the CDR3, is KAGVTQTPRYLIKTRGQQVTLSCSPISGHRSVSWYQQTPGQGLQFLFEYFSETQRNKGNFPGRFSGRQFSNSRSEMNVSTLELGDSALYLCASSSPSPGGPLGEQFFGPGTRLTVL.

The chain couples TRBV2 to TRBJ2-1; TRBD2 agrees at 8 bases. The CDR3 totals 15 residues. Looked up from germline, CDR1 is SNHLY and CDR2 is FYNNEI. Trimming at V came to 7 bases and at J to 7 bases, leaving 12 bases not matched to a gene. This chain's CDR3 is CASKGLVGGGNEQFF. CDR3 nucleotide sequence: TGTGCCAGCAAGGGACTAGTCGGCGGGGGGAATGAGCAGTTCTTC.

The chain uses TRBV11-2 and TRBJ2-1; tentatively, D is TRBD2 (6 bases). V dropped 5 bases and J dropped 8 bases, with 13 bases sitting between them. The CDR3 runs 13 residues. Germline V CDR1 and CDR2: SGHAT, FQNNGV. The CDR3 sequence: CASSRRDFDEQFF. Here the CDR3 DNA reads TGTGCCAGCAGCAGACGGGACTTCGATGAGCAGTTCTTC.

V usage is TRBV5-1 and J usage is TRBJ2-1, with TRBD2 identical over 13 bases. CDR1 is SGHRS and CDR2 is YFSETQ in the germline V gene. CDR3 length equals 16 residues. V lost 3 bases to trimming and J lost 3 bases; unmatched junction nucleotides: 3. The CDR3: CASSSGLAGRYNEQFF. The CDR3 DNA reads TGCGCCAGCAGCTCGGGACTAGCGGGACGCTACAATGAGCAGTTCTTC.

The genes are TRBV25-1 and TRBJ1-1; D gene ambiguous. In germline, CDR1 is MGHDK, CDR2 SYGVNS. The CDR3 length is 13 residues. Trimming cost V 6 bases and J 0 bases, with 8 bases left between them. The CDR3 region is CASSWQLNTEAFF. CDR3 DNA sequence: TGTGCCAGCAGCTGGCAGTTGAACACTGAAGCTTTCTTT. The full variable domain, in which reference TRBV25-1 and TRBJ1-1 provide the parts outside the CDR3, is EADIYQTPRYLVIGTGKKITLECSQTMGHDKMYWYQQDPGMELHLIHYSYGVNSTEKGDLSSESTVSRIRTEHFPLTLESARPSHTSQYLCASSWQLNTEAFFGQGTRLTVV.

This rearrangement joins TRBV28 to TRBJ2-1; D gene uncertain. Looked up from germline, CDR1 is MDHEN and CDR2 is SYDVKM. Trimming removed 7 bases at V and 7 bases at J, with 17 bases between. The CDR3 spans 14 residues. CDR3 region: CASTPPVERNEQFF. The CDR3 bases are TGTGCCAGCACTCCACCGGTAGAACGGAATGAGCAGTTCTTC.

The rearrangement uses TRBV5-8 and TRBJ2-7, with 8 bases lining up with TRBD1. The germline CDR1 and CDR2 sequences are SGHTS and YDEGEE. V dropped 0 bases and J dropped 0; count of bases not matched to a gene: 2. The CDR3 runs 15 residues. CDR3: CASSLAGGASYEQYF. In DNA, the CDR3 is TGTGCCAGCAGCTTGGCAGGGGGCGCCTCCTACGAGCAGTACTTC. The variable domain in full, completed from reference TRBV5-8 and TRBJ2-7, reads EAGVTQSPTHLIKTRGQQATLRCSPISGHTSVYWYQQALGLGLQFLLWYDEGEERNRGNFPPRFSGRQFPNYSSELNVNALELEDSALYLCASSLAGGASYEQYFGPGTRLTVT.

V gene TRBV15 combines with J gene TRBJ2-3; D gene ambiguous. The CDR3 has 14 amino acids. The V and J ends lost 0 bases and 6 bases respectively, with 10 bases between them. Germline values: CDR1 LNHNV, CDR2 YYDKDF (reference sequence). CDR3 amino acids: CATSRDRTRDTQYF. DNA of the CDR3: TGTGCCACCAGCAGAGATCGCACCAGGGATACGCAGTATTTT.

The chain carries TRBV7-2 and TRBJ2-1; possible D gene TRBD1, 6 bases. V dropped 1 base and J dropped 7 bases, with 11 bases sitting between them. The CDR3 consists of 14 residues. Germline V gene sequence: CDR1 SGHTA, CDR2 FQGNSA. As DNA, the CDR3 is TGTGCCAGCAGCTTAGTACAGGGACGGAATGAGCAGTTCTTC. This translates into CASSLVQGRNEQFF.